The 6 T cell receptor beta chains below were found in one sample sequenced in a study of T cell responses to AZD1222 COVID-19 vaccine. The table came from immunoSEQ multiplex PCR; TCRdb's copy has only in-frame clones and leaves some out. Found here are some 160,000 clones, 92% of them singletons; the top ten hold roughly 1.5%. Sequences were derived from peripheral blood, sampled on day 0 of AZD1222 vaccination. These receptors all stem from an adult in good health.

The chain is built from TRBV10-1 and TRBJ1-2; tentatively, D is TRBD1 (6 bases). V lost 5 bases to trimming and J lost 5 bases, with 15 bases between them. Germline V gives CDR1 WNHNN, CDR2 SYGVQD (reference sequence). The CDR3 loop spans 14 amino acids. The chain's CDR3 is CASSSDRSGYGYTF. The CDR3 region has the DNA TGCGCCAGCAGTTCAGACAGGTCTGGGTATGGCTACACCTTC.

CDR3 residues: CAYLKRGARGTQYF. In DNA, the CDR3 is TGTGCCTATCTTAAGCGGGGGGCAAGGGGGACCCAGTACTTC. This chain joins TRBV6-7 and TRBJ2-5, with 9 positions matching TRBD2. TRBV6-7 has ORF status, its function being uncertain. V was pared by 11 bases and J by 7 bases, with 14 bases of the junction left unmatched. The CDR3 is made up of 14 amino acids.

J is TRBJ2-1 and V is TRBV3-1 (or the pseudogene TRBV3-2); D is unresolved. The V end lost 2 bases, the J end lost 7 bases, and 9 bases lay between the germline ends. The germline CDR1 and CDR2 sequences are LGHDT and YNNKEL (reference sequence). CDR3 length: 13 amino acids. Here the CDR3 reads CASSQPTWNEQFF. CDR3 sequence (DNA): TGTGCCAGCAGCCAACCCACATGGAATGAGCAGTTCTTC.

This rearrangement joins TRBV6-2 or TRBV6-3 to TRBJ2-1; D is undetermined. Trimming left V 5 bases short and J 0 bases short, with 11 bases between. CDR1 is MNHEY, CDR2 SVGEGT, per germline. This CDR3 is 15 amino acids long. Here the CDR3 reads CASSLVYLSYNEQFF. The CDR3 nucleotides read TGTGCCAGCAGTCTGGTATACCTCTCCTACAATGAGCAGTTCTTC.

The J gene is TRBJ2-3, the V gene TRBV15; 11 nucleotides agree with TRBD2. The CDR3 covers 18 residues. Germline CDR1 reads LNHNV; CDR2 reads YYDKDF (reference sequence). V lost 6 bases and J lost 4; bases outside the gene matches: 15. The CDR3 DNA reads as TGTGCCACCAGTTACCTGGGGATACTAGCGGGAGATTCAGATACGCAGTATTTT. Translated: CATSYLGILAGDSDTQYF.

The chain recombines TRBV5-1 with TRBJ1-1, with 7 bases fitting TRBD1. This CDR3 is built from 14 residues. V shed 3 bases, J shed 2 bases, and the junction held 4 bases outside the gene matches. Germline CDR1 and CDR2: SGHRS and YFSETQ. The CDR3 region has the DNA TGCGCCAGCAGCTCCCGGACAGGAAACACTGAAGCTTTCTTT. The encoded protein is CASSSRTGNTEAFF.